Each of the 9 T cell receptor beta chains below was sequenced from the same sample in a study of blood T cell repertoires in COVID-19. This table comes from immunoSEQ multiplex PCR, and its TCRdb copy is limited to in-frame clones, with some not included. The sample lists approximately 260,000 clones; about 89% were seen once. The sequenced sample consisted of PBMCs or T cells enriched from blood (not recorded which). The receptors stem from a woman between 18 and 29 years old who had recovered from COVID-19.

V usage is TRBV5-1 and J usage is TRBJ2-1; 9 bases align to TRBD2. Trimming at V came to 5 bases and at J to 6 bases, leaving 15 bases not matched to a gene. Germline-derived CDR1 and CDR2 are SGHRS and YFSETQ. This CDR3 has 17 residues. For the CDR3, the DNA is TGCGCCAGCAGTGGGCTAGCGGGACTCCCTGGGGTCAATGAGCAGTTCTTC. Encoded protein: CASSGLAGLPGVNEQFF.

The chain has TRBV9 and TRBJ1-1, with a weak D call TRBD1 (5 bases). The length of the CDR3 is 15 residues. In germline, CDR1 is SGDLS, CDR2 YYNGEE. Trimming pared 0 bases from V and 3 bases from J, leaving 12 bases between. The CDR3 bases are TGTGCCAGCAGCGTAGGTTCAGGGAGGGACACTGAAGCTTTCTTT. This sequence encodes CASSVGSGRDTEAFF.

A single count supports this clone. The CDR3 bases are TGTGCCAGCAGCTTCGGGGTAATGAACACTGAAGCTTTCTTT. Amino acid sequence: CASSFGVMNTEAFF. The V gene is TRBV11-3, the J gene TRBJ1-1; D gene uncertain. The CDR3 has 14 amino acids. Germline lookup yields CDR1 SGHNT and CDR2 YENEEA. Trimming shortened V by 3 bases and J by 0 bases, and 8 bases separated the two germline ends.

The genes are TRBV29-1 and TRBJ2-7; 12 bases agree with TRBD1. CDR1 is SQVTM and CDR2 is ANQGSEA in the germline V gene. The length of the CDR3 is 13 residues. J gave up 4 bases and V 7 bases, and 5 bases lay outside the gene matches. CDR3 sequence reads: CSAGDRGLYEQYF. The CDR3 nucleotides read TGCAGCGCAGGGGACAGGGGGCTTTACGAGCAGTACTTC.

The chain couples TRBV27 to TRBJ1-1; maybe TRBD1 (5 bases). The CDR3 contains 13 residues. V was shortened by 8 bases and J by 8 bases, with 18 bases between the two germline ends. From germline, CDR1 is MNHEY and CDR2 SMNVEV (reference sequence). In nucleotides, the CDR3 is TGTGCCAGCGCCCTTGGGCAGGGAAGAGAAGCTTTCTTT. This sequence encodes CASALGQGREAFF.

This chain connects TRBV14 to TRBJ1-2, with TRBD1 identical over 10 bases. Trimming removed 4 bases from V and 4 bases from J; junction bases left unmatched: 3. The CDR3 consists of 14 residues. Per germline, CDR1 SGHDN and CDR2 FVKESK. The CDR3 is CASSPRDRGYGYTF. The CDR3 coding sequence is TGTGCCAGCAGCCCGAGGGACAGGGGCTATGGCTACACCTTC.

The V gene is TRBV6-5, the J gene TRBJ2-3, with unresolved D. The CDR3 length is 14 residues. Germline assignment: CDR1 MNHEY and CDR2 SVGAGI. Trimming stripped 0 bases from V and 0 bases from J, with 4 bases between. The CDR3 DNA reads TGTGCCAGCAGTTACTCGAGTAGCACAGATACGCAGTATTTT. Encoded protein: CASSYSSSTDTQYF.

This clone has just a few counts. The genes are TRBV2 and TRBJ1-1, with 8 bases that match TRBD1. The CDR3 is made up of 12 amino acids. V was clipped by 11 bases and J by 4 bases; unmatched bases: 6. In germline, CDR1 is SNHLY, CDR2 FYNNEI. CDR3 amino acids: CAGRGQATEAFF. CDR3 DNA: TGTGCCGGCCGGGGACAGGCCACTGAAGCTTTCTTT.

CDR3 coding DNA: TGTGCCAGCAGCTGGAGACTAGCGGGCACAGATACGCAGTATTTT. This gives the protein CASSWRLAGTDTQYF. This sequence joins TRBV7-2 and TRBJ2-3; 9 nucleotides match TRBD2. V dropped 4 bases and J dropped 1; count of bases not matched to a gene: 3. Looked up from germline, CDR1 is SGHTA and CDR2 is FQGNSA. This CDR3 has 15 amino acids.